This T cell receptor (beta chain) was found in a study of control samples from healthy donors and cancer patients. The repertoire was sequenced with immunoSEQ multiplex PCR; TCRdb's copy has only in-frame clones and lacks some. Seen here are approximately 50,000 clones, about nine tenths observed once, and the top ten hold more than 13%. The germline V gene encodes CDR1 SGHVS and CDR2 FNYEAQ. V was cut by 4 bases and J by 1 base, with 17 bases left in between. The length of the CDR3 is 16 residues. The receptor comes from a man between 60 and 75 years old with head and neck cancer. The genes are TRBV7-6 and TRBJ2-7; weak D call: TRBD2 (6 bases). Sequences were obtained from PBMCs. The CDR3 here is CASSSSGTRGSYEQYF. The CDR3 bases are TGTGCCAGCAGCTCCTCCGGGACGCGGGGTTCCTACGAGCAGTACTTC. The whole variable domain, filled in from reference TRBV7-6 and TRBJ2-7, reads GAGVSQSPRYKVTKRGQDVALRCDPISGHVSLYWYRQALGQGPEFLTYFNYEAQQDKSGLPNDRFSAERPEGSISTLTIQRTEQRDSAMYRCASSSSGTRGSYEQYFGPGTRLTVT.